This T cell receptor beta chain was sequenced in a study of cytomegalovirus exposure and HLA in healthy donors. Broader study findings: Because they were indistinguishable, some V segments, including TRBV6-2 and TRBV6-3, were excluded.

Germline lookup yields CDR1 GTSNPN and CDR2 SVGIG (reference sequence). Trimming cost V 2 bases and J 5 bases, with 10 bases left between them. This CDR3 is built from 13 residues. Note on this clone: The target antigen is unknown.

PCR used 60 Vbeta primers and 13 Jbeta primers. Clones were read by immunoSEQ multiplex PCR, and TCRdb kept only the in-frame ones, dropping some. The data show over 150,000 clones, around three quarters seen once. The chain uses TRBV30 and TRBJ1-5, with D maybe TRBD1 (6 bases). The source of this sequence is a man between 40 and 49 years old in good health and CMV-seronegative. Sequencing used PBMCs. DNA of the CDR3: TGTGCCTGGAGTCTAAGGGGGTATCAGCCCCAGCATTTT. Encoded protein: CAWSLRGYQPQHF.